Listed below are T cell receptor beta chains from one sample, sequenced in a study of OX40 agonist ivuxolimab in advanced cancers. Repertoires were generated with immunoSEQ multiplex PCR, while TCRdb's copy carries only in-frame clones and drops some. The table has roughly 100,000 clones, about 90% seen once. This material consisted of CD4+ or CD8+ T cells sorted from blood, taken in a trial of the OX40 agonist ivuxolimab. Every receptor here comes from an adult with an advanced solid tumor such as melanoma, head and neck, liver or kidney cancer. CDR3s leave out the opening cysteine and the closing phenylalanine or tryptophan. Where a row states a size, it is once, few, many or the class of an expanded clone; other rows omit it.

clone size: .
V gene: TRBV9
CDR3 protein: ASSVTTGGGETQY

clone size: .
V gene: TRBV11-3
CDR3 protein: ASSLEYGYEQY

clone size: .
V gene: TRBV6-5
CDR3 protein: ASSAPGQGYNEQF

clone size: .
V gene: TRBV27
CDR3 protein: ASSVRGSNQPQH

clone size: once
V gene: TRBV30
CDR3 protein: AWSLGGETQY

clone size: .
V gene: TRBV5-1
CDR3 protein: ASSLVDRGNYGYT

clone size: .
V gene: TRBV7-9
CDR3 protein: ASSSSAPSGSIYEQY

clone size: .
V gene: TRBV7-3
CDR3 protein: ASSPQGTVNSPLH

clone size: .
V gene: TRBV7-9
CDR3 protein: ASSFSQRAPPQTTGELF

clone size: .
V gene: TRBV27
CDR3 protein: ASSLLGTSGRATETQY

clone size: .
V gene: TRBV6-1
CDR3 protein: ASTRTEKNIQY

clone size: .
V gene: TRBV28
CDR3 protein: ATWREIYGYT

clone size: .
V gene: TRBV5-1
CDR3 protein: ASSLEEGLNTEAF

clone size: .
V gene: TRBV9
CDR3 protein: ASSTTPGEQF

clone size: .
V gene: TRBV6-5
CDR3 protein: ASSYSTAASTDTQY

clone size: once
V gene: TRBV18
CDR3 protein: ASSSQGPDTQY

clone size: .
V gene: TRBV6-4
CDR3 protein: ASSDRLGDEQY

clone size: .
V gene: TRBV4-1
CDR3 protein: ASSQERDEQF

clone size: .
V gene: TRBV7-9
CDR3 protein: ASSPPSNEQF

clone size: .
V gene: TRBV30
CDR3 protein: AWSLGVGQSGTQY

clone size: .
V gene: TRBV5-6
CDR3 protein: ASSQGGSDEKLF

clone size: .
V gene: TRBV5-1
CDR3 protein: ASSLLPPDEQF

clone size: .
V gene: TRBV28
CDR3 protein: ASSPTLRGERGHEQF

clone size: .
V gene: TRBV5-1
CDR3 protein: ASSLDGGFGNTIY

clone size: .
V gene: TRBV6-1
CDR3 protein: ASSDPDGRIQY

clone size: .
V gene: TRBV27
CDR3 protein: ASSLDSNTEAF

clone size: .
V gene: TRBV27
CDR3 protein: ASSSFMSEQF

clone size: .
V gene: TRBV7-9
CDR3 protein: ASSLAVLENTEAF

clone size: once
V gene: TRBV30
CDR3 protein: AWSVLSGVRGNIQY

clone size: .
V gene: TRBV5-6
CDR3 protein: ASSALGQNYGYT

clone size: .
V gene: TRBV5-4
CDR3 protein: ASTLQGSQGYT

clone size: .
V gene: TRBV19
CDR3 protein: ASSLAKNIQY

clone size: .
V gene: TRBV5-1
CDR3 protein: ASSSLVRQDTGELF

clone size: .
V gene: TRBV13
CDR3 protein: ASSFEGAVNGYT

clone size: few
V gene: TRBV4-1
CDR3 protein: ASSQRDSPLETQY

clone size: .
V gene: TRBV7-2
CDR3 protein: ASSRGPGVYEKLF

clone size: once
V gene: TRBV27
CDR3 protein: ASSSTWTGKTSYEQY

clone size: .
V gene: TRBV7-2
CDR3 protein: ASSLAAGSSSYEQY

clone size: few
V gene: TRBV5-1
CDR3 protein: ASSLQAGVVGELF

clone size: .
V gene: TRBV2
CDR3 protein: ASSESGTEAF

clone size: once
V gene: TRBV6-1
CDR3 protein: ASSERSGTGWKFSNQPQH

clone size: once
V gene: TRBV19
CDR3 protein: ASKSVGLAYNEQF

clone size: .
V gene: TRBV9
CDR3 protein: ASSVTGAQPQH

clone size: .
V gene: TRBV27
CDR3 protein: ASTYRDGVDTQY

clone size: .
V gene: TRBV18
CDR3 protein: ASSPHGIVYEQY

clone size: .
V gene: TRBV7-9
CDR3 protein: ASSARGGPPEQY

clone size: .
V gene: TRBV5-4
CDR3 protein: ASSLSDRVNGYT

clone size: .
V gene: TRBV5-1
CDR3 protein: ASSPLRWTQADEQY

clone size: .
V gene: TRBV5-1
CDR3 protein: ASSLGDIDYEQY